This entry is about one T cell receptor (beta chain). What it binds is not known. This record comes from a study of cytomegalovirus exposure and HLA in healthy donors. Broader study findings: An ancestry cluster, one associated with Asian ancestry, reportedly showed fewer N-insertions than the approximately 670-donor mean in a later analysis. A further, later analysis showed that HLA-associated TCR beta chains (compared with equally common others) were more clonally expanded.

PCR primers comprised 60 Vbeta and 13 Jbeta primers. Profiled with immunoSEQ multiplex PCR; TCRdb holds only in-frame clones, not every one. The sample has tens of thousands of clones; 70% are singletons. Participants comprised healthy donors of bone marrow. CDR3 length equals 12 residues. The germline gives CDR1 SEHNR, CDR2 FQNEAQ (reference sequence). V was shortened by 5 bases and J by 11 bases, with 15 bases between the two germline ends. This TCR came from a woman in her 50s in good health and CMV-seropositive. Sequences were obtained from PBMCs. The V call is TRBV7-9, the J call TRBJ1-1, with a weak D call TRBD1 (6 bases). The CDR3 DNA follows: TGTGCCAGCAGCCCCACAGGGTCGAAGGCTTTCTTT. This sequence encodes CASSPTGSKAFF.